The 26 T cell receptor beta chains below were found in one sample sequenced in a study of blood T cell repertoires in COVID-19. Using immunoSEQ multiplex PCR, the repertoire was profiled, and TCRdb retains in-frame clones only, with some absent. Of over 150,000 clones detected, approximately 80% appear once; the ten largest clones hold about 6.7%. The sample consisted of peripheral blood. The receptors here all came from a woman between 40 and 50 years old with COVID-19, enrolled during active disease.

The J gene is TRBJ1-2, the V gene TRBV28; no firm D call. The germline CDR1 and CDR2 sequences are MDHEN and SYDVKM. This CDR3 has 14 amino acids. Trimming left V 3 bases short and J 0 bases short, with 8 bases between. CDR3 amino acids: CASSFGSSNYGYTF. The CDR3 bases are TGTGCCAGCAGTTTCGGGTCCTCTAACTATGGCTACACCTTC.

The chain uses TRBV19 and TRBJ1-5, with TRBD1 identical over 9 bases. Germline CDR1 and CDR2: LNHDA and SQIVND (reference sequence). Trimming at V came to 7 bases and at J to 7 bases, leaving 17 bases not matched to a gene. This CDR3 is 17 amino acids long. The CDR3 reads CASTVPGQGAGGQPQHF. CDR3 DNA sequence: TGTGCCAGTACCGTCCCGGGACAGGGAGCCGGTGGACAGCCCCAGCATTTT.

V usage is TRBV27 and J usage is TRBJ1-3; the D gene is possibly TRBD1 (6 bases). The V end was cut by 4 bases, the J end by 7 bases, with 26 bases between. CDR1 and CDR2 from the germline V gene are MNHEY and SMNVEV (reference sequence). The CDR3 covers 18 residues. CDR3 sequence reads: CASSSNLASGRGKNTIYF. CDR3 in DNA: TGTGCCAGCAGTTCTAACCTTGCGAGTGGCAGGGGAAAGAACACCATATATTTT.

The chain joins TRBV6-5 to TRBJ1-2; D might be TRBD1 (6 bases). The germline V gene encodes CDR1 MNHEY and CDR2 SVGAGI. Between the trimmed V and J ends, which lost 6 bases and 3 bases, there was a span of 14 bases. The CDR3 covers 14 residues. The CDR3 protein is CASSLQGEDYGYTF. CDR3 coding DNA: TGTGCCAGCAGCCTACAGGGAGAGGACTATGGCTACACCTTC.

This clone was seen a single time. CDR3 DNA sequence: TGTGCCAGCAGCGTAGAAGATATGGGACAGCAAGAGCAGTTCTTC. It translates to CASSVEDMGQQEQFF. The V call is TRBV9, the J call TRBJ2-1; TRBD1 aligns across 7 bases. Trimming at V came to 0 bases and at J to 10 bases, leaving 10 bases not matched to a gene. Germline CDR1 reads SGDLS; CDR2 reads YYNGEE. The length of the CDR3 is 15 residues.

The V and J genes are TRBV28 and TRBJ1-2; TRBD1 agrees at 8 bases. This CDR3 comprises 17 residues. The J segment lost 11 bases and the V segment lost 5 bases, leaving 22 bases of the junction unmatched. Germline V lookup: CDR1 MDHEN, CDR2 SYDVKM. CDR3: CASSAPYLQGAQAWYTF. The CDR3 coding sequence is TGTGCCAGCAGTGCTCCTTATCTTCAGGGGGCGCAAGCTTGGTACACCTTC.

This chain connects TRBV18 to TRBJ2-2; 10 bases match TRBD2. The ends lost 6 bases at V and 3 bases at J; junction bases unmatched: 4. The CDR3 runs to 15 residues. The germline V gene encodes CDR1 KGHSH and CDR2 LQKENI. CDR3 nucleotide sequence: TGTGCCAGCTCTCCCGGGACTAGCGACACCGGGGAGCTGTTTTTT. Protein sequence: CASSPGTSDTGELFF. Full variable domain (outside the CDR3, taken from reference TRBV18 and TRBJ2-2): NAGVMQNPRHLVRRRGQEARLRCSPMKGHSHVYWYRQLPEEGLKFMVYLQKENIIDESGMPKERFSAEFPKEGPSILRIQQVVRGDSAAYFCASSPGTSDTGELFFGEGSRLTVL.

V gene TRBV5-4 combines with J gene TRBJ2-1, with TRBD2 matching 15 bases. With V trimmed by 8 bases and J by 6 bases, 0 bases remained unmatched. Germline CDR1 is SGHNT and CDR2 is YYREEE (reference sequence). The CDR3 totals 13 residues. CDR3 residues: CARGLAGGNEQFF. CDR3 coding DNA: TGTGCCAGGGGACTAGCGGGGGGCAATGAGCAGTTCTTC.

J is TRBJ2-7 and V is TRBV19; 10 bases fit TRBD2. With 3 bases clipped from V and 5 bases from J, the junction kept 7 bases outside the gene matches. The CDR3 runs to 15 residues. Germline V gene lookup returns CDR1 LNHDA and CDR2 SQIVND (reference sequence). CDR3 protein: CASSIQTSGEDEQYF. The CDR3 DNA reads TGTGCCAGTAGTATCCAAACTAGCGGGGAAGACGAGCAGTACTTC.

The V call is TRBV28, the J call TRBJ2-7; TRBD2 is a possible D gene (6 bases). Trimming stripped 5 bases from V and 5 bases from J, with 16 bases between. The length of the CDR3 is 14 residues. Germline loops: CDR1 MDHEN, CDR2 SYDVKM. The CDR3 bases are TGTGCCAGCAGTAAGGGGAGGATAAGACACGAGCAGTACTTC. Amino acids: CASSKGRIRHEQYF.

The CDR3 coding sequence is TGTGCCAGCTCATCGTCGGACAGGGCGAACAATGAGCAGTTCTTC. This translates into CASSSSDRANNEQFF. V gene TRBV18 combines with J gene TRBJ2-1, with 8 bases fitting TRBD1. The germline V gene has CDR1 KGHSH and CDR2 LQKENI. V was pared by 5 bases and J by 5 bases, with 8 bases of the junction left unmatched. The CDR3 contains 15 residues.

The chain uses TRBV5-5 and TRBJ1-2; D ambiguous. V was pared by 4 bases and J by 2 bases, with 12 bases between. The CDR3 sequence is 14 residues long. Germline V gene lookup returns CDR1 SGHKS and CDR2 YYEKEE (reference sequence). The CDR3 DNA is TGTGCCAGCAGCAGCGTAACCGGGAACTATGGCTACACCTTC. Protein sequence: CASSSVTGNYGYTF.

The CDR3 is CASSGDSGSYNEQFF. The DNA of the CDR3 is TGTGCCAGCAGTGGGGATAGCGGGAGTTACAATGAGCAGTTCTTC. The J gene is TRBJ2-1, the V gene TRBV6-4, with TRBD2 matching over 9 bases. J was trimmed by 4 bases and V by 4 bases; bases with no gene match: 5. Per germline, CDR1 MRHNA and CDR2 SNTAGT. There are 15 residues in the CDR3.

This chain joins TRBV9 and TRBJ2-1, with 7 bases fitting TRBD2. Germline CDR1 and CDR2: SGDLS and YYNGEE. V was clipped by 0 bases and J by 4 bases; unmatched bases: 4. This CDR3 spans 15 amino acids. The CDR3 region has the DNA TGTGCCAGCAGCGTAGGAGGGAGGGAGTACAATGAGCAGTTCTTC. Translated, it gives CASSVGGREYNEQFF.

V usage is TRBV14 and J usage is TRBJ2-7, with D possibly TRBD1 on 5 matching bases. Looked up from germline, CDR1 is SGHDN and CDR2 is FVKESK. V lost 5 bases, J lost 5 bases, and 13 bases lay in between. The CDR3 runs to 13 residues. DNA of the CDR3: TGTGCCAGCAGCGACGACAGCCGGGACGAGCAGTACTTC. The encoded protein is CASSDDSRDEQYF.

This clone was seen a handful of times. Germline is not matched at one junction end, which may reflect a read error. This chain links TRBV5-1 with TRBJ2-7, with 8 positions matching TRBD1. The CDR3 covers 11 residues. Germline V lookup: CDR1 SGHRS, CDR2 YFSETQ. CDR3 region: CASSGGTGGSF. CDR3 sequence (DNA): TGCGCCAGCAGCGGCGGGACAGGTGGGAGCTTC.

CDR3 protein: CASSWDRSLPPYSNQPQHF. In nucleotides, the CDR3 is TGTGCCAGCAGTTGGGACAGGTCCCTACCCCCGTATAGCAATCAGCCCCAGCATTTT. This chain links TRBV28 with TRBJ1-5; 8 bases align to TRBD1. Unmatched junction bases numbered 14, after V lost 4 bases and J lost 0 bases. There are 19 residues in the CDR3. Germline assignment: CDR1 MDHEN and CDR2 SYDVKM.

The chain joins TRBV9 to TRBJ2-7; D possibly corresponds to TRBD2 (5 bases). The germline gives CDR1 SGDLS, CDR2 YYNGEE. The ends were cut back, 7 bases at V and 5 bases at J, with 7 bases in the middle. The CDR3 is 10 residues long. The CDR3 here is CASSGDEQYF. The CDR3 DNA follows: TGTGCCAGCTCCGGGGACGAGCAGTACTTC. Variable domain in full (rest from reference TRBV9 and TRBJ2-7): DSGVTQTPKHLITATGQRVTLRCSPRSGDLSVYWYQQSLDQGLQFLIQYYNGEERAKGNILERFSAQQFPDLHSELNLSSLELGDSALYFCASSGDEQYFGPGTRLTVT.

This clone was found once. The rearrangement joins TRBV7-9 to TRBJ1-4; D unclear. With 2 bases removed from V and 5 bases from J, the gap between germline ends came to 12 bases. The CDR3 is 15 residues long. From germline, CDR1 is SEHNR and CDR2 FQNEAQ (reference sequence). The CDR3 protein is CASSLYQNQNEKLFF. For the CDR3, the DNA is TGTGCCAGCAGCTTATACCAGAACCAAAATGAAAAACTGTTTTTT.

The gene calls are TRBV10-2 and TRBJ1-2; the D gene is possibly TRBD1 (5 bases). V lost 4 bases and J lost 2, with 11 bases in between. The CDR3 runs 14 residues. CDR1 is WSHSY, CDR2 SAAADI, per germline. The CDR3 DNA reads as TGCGCCAGCAGTGGTGGGGGGAAGAACTATGGCTACACCTTC. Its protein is CASSGGGKNYGYTF.

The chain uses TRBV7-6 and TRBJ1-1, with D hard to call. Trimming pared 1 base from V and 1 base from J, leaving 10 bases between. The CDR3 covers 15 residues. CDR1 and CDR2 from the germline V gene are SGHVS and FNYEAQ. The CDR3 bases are TGTGCCAGCAGCTTAGGAGGAATTTCGAACACTGAAGCTTTCTTT. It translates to CASSLGGISNTEAFF.

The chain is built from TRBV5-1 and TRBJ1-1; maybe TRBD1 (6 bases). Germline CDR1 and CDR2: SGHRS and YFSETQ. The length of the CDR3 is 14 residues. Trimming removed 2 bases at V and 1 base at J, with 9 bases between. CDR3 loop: CASSFSRGNTEAFF. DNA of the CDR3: TGCGCCAGCAGCTTCAGCAGGGGGAACACTGAAGCTTTCTTT.

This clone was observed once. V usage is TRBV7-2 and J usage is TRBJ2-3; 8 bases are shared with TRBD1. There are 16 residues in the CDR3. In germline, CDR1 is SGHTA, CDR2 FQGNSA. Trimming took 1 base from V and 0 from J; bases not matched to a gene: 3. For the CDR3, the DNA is TGTGCCAGCAGCTTAGTAGGGACAGGTAGCACAGATACGCAGTATTTT. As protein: CASSLVGTGSTDTQYF.

In nucleotides, the CDR3 is TGTGCCAGCAGCGTCGTCGTCCTGAACACTGAAGCTTTCTTT. It codes for CASSVVVLNTEAFF. This sequence joins TRBV9 and TRBJ1-1, with D hard to call. The V gene's germline CDR1 is SGDLS and CDR2 YYNGEE. Between the trimmed V and J ends, which lost 2 bases and 0 bases, there was a span of 8 bases. The CDR3 runs to 14 residues.

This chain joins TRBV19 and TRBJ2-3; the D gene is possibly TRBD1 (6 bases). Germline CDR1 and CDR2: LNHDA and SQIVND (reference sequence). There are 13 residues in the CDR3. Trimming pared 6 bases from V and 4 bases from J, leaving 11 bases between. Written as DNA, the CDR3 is TGTGCCAGTAGCCAGGGGATCCCAGATACGCAGTATTTT. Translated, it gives CASSQGIPDTQYF.

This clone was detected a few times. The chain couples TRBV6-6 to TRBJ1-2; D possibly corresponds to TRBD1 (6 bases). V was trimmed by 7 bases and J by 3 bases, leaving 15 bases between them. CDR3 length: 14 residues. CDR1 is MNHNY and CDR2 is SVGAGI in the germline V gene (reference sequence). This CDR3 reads CASTLWGGDYGYTF. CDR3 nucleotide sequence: TGTGCCAGCACTCTATGGGGGGGCGACTATGGCTACACCTTC.